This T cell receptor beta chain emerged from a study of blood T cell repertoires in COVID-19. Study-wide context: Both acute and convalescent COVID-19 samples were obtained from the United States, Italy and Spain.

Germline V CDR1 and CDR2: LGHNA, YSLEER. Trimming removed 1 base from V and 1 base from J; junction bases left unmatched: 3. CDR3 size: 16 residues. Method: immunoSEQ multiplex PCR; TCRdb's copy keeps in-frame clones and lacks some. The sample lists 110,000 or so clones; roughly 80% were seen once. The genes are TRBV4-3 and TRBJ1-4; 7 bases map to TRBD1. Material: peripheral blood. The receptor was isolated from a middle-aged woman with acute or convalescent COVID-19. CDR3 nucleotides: TGCGCCAGCAGCCAAGTCAACAGGGGAACTAATGAAAAACTGTTTTTT. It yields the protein CASSQVNRGTNEKLFF.